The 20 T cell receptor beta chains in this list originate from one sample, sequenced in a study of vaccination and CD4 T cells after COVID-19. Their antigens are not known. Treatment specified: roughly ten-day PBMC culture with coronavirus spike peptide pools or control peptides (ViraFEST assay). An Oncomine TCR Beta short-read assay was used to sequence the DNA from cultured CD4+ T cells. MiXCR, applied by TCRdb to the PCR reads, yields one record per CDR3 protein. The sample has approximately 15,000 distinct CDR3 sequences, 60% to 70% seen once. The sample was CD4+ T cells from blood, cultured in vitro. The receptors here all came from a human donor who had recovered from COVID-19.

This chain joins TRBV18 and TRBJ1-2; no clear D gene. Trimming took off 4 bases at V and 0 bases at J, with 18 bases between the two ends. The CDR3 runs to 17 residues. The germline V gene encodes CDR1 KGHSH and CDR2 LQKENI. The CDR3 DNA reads TGTGCCAGCTCACTCGAGGGCAGTCCCCACCCTAACTATGGCTACACCTTC. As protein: CASSLEGSPHPNYGYTF.

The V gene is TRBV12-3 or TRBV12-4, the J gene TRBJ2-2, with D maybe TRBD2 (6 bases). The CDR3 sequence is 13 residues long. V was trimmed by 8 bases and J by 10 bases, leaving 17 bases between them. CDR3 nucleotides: TGTGCCAGCGGCCCCGTGTGGGGGGAGGAGCTGTTTTTT. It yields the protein CASGPVWGEELFF.

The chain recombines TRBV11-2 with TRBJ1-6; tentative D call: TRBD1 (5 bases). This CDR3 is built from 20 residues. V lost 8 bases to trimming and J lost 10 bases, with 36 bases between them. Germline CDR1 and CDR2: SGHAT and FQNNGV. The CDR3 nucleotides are TGTGCCAGCTTCCCCGGCCCGAGGGGCAGAGGGGCGCAAAGGGGATCACCCCTCCACTTT. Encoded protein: CASFPGPRGRGAQRGSPLHF.

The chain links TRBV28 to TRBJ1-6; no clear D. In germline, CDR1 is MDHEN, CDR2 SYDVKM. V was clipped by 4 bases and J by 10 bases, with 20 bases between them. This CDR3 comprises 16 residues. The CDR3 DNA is TGTGCCAGCAGTTCACTGCGCCGCCATCTTCTCTCACCCCTCCACTTT. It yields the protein CASSSLRRHLLSPLHF.

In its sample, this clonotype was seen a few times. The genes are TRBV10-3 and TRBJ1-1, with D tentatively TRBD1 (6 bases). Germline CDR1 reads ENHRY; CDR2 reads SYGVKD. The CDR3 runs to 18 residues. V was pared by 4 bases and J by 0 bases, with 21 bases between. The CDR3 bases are TGTGCCATCAGTGGAACGGGGGGGCCCATATCCATGAACACTGAAGCTTTCTTT. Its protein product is CAISGTGGPISMNTEAFF.

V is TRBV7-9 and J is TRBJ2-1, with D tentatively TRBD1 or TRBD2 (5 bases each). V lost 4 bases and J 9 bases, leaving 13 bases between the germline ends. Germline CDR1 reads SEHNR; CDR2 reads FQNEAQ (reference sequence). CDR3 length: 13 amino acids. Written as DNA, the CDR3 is TGTGCCAGCAGCTCGATCAGGGACGGTGAGCAGTTCTTC. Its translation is CASSSIRDGEQFF.

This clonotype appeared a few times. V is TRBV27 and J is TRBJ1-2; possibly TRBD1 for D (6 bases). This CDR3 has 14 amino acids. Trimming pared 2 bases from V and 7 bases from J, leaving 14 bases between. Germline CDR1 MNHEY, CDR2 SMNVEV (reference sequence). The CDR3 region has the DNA TGTGCCAGCAGTTTAGGAACAGGGTTGGGTGGCTACACCTTC. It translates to CASSLGTGLGGYTF.

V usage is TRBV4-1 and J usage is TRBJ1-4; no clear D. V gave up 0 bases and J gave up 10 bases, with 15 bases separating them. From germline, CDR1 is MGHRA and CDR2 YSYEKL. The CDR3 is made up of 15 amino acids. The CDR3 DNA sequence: TGCGCCAGCAGCCAAGAGGGTGGGAACGGCCGAAAACTGTTTTTT. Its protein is CASSQEGGNGRKLFF.

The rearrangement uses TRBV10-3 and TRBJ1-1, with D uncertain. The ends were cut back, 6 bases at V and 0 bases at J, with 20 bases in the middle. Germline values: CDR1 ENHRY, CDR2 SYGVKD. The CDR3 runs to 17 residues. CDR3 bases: TGTGCCATCAGCTTAGCCTCTTTTCGGGAGTTGAACACTGAAGCTTTCTTT. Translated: CAISLASFRELNTEAFF.

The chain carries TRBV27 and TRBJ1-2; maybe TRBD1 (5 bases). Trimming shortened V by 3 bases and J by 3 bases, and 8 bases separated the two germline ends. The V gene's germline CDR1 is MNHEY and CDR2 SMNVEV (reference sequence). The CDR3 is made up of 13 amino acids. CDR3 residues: CASSFGRDYGYTF. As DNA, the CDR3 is TGTGCCAGCAGTTTCGGCAGGGACTATGGCTACACCTTC.

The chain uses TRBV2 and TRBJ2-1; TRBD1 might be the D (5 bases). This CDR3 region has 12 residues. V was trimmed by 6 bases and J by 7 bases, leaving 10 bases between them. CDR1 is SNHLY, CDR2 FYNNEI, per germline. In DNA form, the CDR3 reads TGTGCCAGCAGATCCAGGGTTAATGAGCAGTTCTTC. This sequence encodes CASRSRVNEQFF.

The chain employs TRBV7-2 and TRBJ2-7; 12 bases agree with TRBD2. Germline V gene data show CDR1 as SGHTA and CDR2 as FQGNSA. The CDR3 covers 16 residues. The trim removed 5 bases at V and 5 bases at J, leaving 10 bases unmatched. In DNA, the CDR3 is TGTGCCAGCAGCCCCCGACTAGCGGGAGAAGGCGACGAGCAGTACTTC. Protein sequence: CASSPRLAGEGDEQYF.

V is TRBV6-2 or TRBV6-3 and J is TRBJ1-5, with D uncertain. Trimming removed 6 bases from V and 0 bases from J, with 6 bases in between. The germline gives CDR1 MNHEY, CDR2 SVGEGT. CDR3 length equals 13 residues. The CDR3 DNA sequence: TGTGCCAGCAGCCATGATAGCAATCAGCCCCAGCATTTT. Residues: CASSHDSNQPQHF.

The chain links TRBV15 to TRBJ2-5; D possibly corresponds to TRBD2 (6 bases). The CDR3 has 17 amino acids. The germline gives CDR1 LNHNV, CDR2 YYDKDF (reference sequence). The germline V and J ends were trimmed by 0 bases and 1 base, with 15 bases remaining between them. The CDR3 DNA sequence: TGTGCCACCAGCAGAGAGGTTATAGCGGCCCTCCAAGAGACCCAGTACTTC. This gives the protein CATSREVIAALQETQYF.

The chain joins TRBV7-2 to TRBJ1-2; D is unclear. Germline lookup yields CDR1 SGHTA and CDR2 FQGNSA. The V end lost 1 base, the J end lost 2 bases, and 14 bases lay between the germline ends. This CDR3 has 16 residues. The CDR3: CASSLEGDGINYGYTF. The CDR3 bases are TGTGCCAGCAGCTTAGAGGGAGACGGCATCAACTATGGCTACACCTTC. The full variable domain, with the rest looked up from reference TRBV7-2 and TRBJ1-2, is GAGVSQSPSNKVTEKGKDVELRCDPISGHTALYWYRQSLGQGLEFLIYFQGNSAPDKSGLPSDRFSAERTGGSVSTLTIQRTQQEDSAVYLCASSLEGDGINYGYTFGSGTRLTVV.

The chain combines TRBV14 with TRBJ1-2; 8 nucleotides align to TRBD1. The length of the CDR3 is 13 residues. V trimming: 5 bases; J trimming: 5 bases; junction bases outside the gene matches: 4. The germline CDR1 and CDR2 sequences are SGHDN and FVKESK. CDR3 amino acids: CASSTGGGYGYTF. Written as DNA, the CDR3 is TGTGCCAGCAGCACAGGGGGAGGATATGGCTACACCTTC. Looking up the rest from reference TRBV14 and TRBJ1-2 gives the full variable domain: EAGVTQFPSHSVIEKGQTVTLRCDPISGHDNLYWYRRVMGKEIKFLLHFVKESKQDESGMPNNRFLAERTGGTYSTLKVQPAELEDSGVYFCASSTGGGYGYTFGSGTRLTVV.

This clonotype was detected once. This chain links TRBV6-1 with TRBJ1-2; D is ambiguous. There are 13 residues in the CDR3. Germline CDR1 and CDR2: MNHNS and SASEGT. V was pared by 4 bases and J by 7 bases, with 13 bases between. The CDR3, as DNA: TGTGCCAGCAGTGCAGACCGGGCAAGTGGCTACACCTTC. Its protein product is CASSADRASGYTF.

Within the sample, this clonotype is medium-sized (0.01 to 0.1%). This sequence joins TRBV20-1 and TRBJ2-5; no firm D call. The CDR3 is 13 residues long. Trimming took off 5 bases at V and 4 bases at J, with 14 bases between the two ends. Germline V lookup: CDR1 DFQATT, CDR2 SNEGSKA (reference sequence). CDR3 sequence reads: CSALSPPLETQYF. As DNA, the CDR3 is TGCAGTGCTCTTTCCCCTCCGCTAGAGACCCAGTACTTC.

The CDR3: CASSTNRVGADTQYF. Here the CDR3 DNA reads TGTGCCAGCAGCACAAACAGGGTTGGGGCAGATACGCAGTATTTT. This chain links TRBV21-1 with TRBJ2-3; TRBD1 was called by the table and not checked on the DNA. TRBV21-1 is annotated as a pseudogene. The CDR3 runs to 15 residues.

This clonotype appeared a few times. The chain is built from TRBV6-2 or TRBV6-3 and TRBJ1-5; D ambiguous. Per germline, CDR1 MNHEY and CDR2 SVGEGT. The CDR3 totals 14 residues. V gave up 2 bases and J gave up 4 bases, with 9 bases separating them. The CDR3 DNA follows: TGTGCCAGCAGTTACCTCCAGGAAAATCAGCCCCAGCATTTT. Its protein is CASSYLQENQPQHF.